This is a list of T cell receptor beta chains from one sample in a study of T-cell memory formation after mild COVID-19. TCRdb fed the 5' RACE reads into MiXCR, producing one record per CDR3 protein. The sample carries about 55,000 distinct CDR3 sequences, roughly 26% recorded once. The sequenced material came from PBMCs or a T cell subset sorted from them (not recorded which). The receptors come from a man younger than 30 who had mild COVID-19 (a few samples of this study predate the infection). Cell type and time point are not known. The CDR3 runs from the conserved cysteine through the conserved F or W. A D gene is named only where the DNA matches it firmly. The size entry is marked missing in some rows and otherwise reads once, few, many or a size class.

J gene	CDR3 length	clone size	D gene	V gene	CDR3 DNA	CDR3 protein
TRBJ2-7	15	-	-	TRBV10-3	TGTGCCATCAGTTCAGGCGATGCGCTTTCCTACGAGCAGTACTTC	CAISSGDALSYEQYF
TRBJ1-2	15	once	TRBD1	TRBV6-6	TGTGCCAGCAGTTACGAGGGACAGGGGGGTTTTGGCTACACCTTC	CASSYEGQGGFGYTF
TRBJ2-7	12	few	-	TRBV7-9	TGTGCCAGCAGCTTAGGAGGCAGCGAGCAGTACTTC	CASSLGGSEQYF
TRBJ2-2	18	-	-	TRBV7-6	TGTGCCAGCAGCTCAGAGAAGACAGGACGCATTAACACCGGGGAGCTGTTTTTT	CASSSEKTGRINTGELFF
TRBJ2-7	14	many	-	TRBV20-1	TGCAGTGCTTACGCTGGGGGGCACTCCTACGAGCAGTACTTC	CSAYAGGHSYEQYF
TRBJ1-5	16	-	-	TRBV15	TGTGCCACCAGCAGCCATGGGGTGAATGGCAATCAGCCCCAGCATTTT	CATSSHGVNGNQPQHF
TRBJ1-4	15	-	-	TRBV5-5	TGTGCCAGCAGCTTTCCCAGGGGAACTAATGAAAAACTGTTTTTT	CASSFPRGTNEKLFF
TRBJ1-4	18	-	TRBD1	TRBV4-3	TGCGCCAGCAGCCAAGATTTCACGGACAGGGTGGACTACGAAAAACTGTTTTTT	CASSQDFTDRVDYEKLFF
TRBJ2-3	14	-	TRBD1	TRBV28	TGTGCCAGCAGTCTTTCGACAGGGACAGATACGCAGTATTTT	CASSLSTGTDTQYF
TRBJ2-3	16	few	TRBD2	TRBV12-3/TRBV12-4	TGTGCCAGCAGTCAACCGGGACTAGTCCTCGCAGATACGCAGTATTTT	CASSQPGLVLADTQYF
TRBJ2-6	14	-	-	TRBV6-5	TGTGCCAGCGGAGGGAGCTCTGGGGCCAACGTCCTGACTTTC	CASGGSSGANVLTF
TRBJ2-6	16	few	-	TRBV4-3	TGCGCCAGCAGCCACCACTCGAGCTCTGGGGCCAACGTCCTGACTTTC	CASSHHSSSGANVLTF
TRBJ2-2	15	few	-	TRBV4-1	TGCGCCAGCAGCCAAGAATGGCAAAACACCGGGGAGCTGTTTTTT	CASSQEWQNTGELFF
TRBJ2-7	12	few	-	TRBV9	TGTGCCAGCGGGAGTGGAGGGTACGAGCAGTACTTC	CASGSGGYEQYF
TRBJ2-1	12	few	-	TRBV28	TGTGCCAGCAGTTTACGAGGCGATGAGCAGTTCTTC	CASSLRGDEQFF
TRBJ2-1	18	-	TRBD2	TRBV7-9	TGTGCCAGCAGCTCATCGGTTACCGGGACTAGCGGGTTCAATGAGCAGTTCTTC	CASSSSVTGTSGFNEQFF
TRBJ2-1	13	-	-	TRBV15	TGTGCCACCAGCAGAGTGACCGACAATGAGCAGTTCTTC	CATSRVTDNEQFF
TRBJ2-1	14	few	TRBD1	TRBV30	TGTGCCTGGAGTCTAGGGACAGGGGTCAATGAGCAGTTCTTC	CAWSLGTGVNEQFF
TRBJ2-1	17	few	TRBD2	TRBV7-8	TGTGCCAGCAGCTTTAGCGGGGGCCTTAACTCCTACAATGAGCAGTTCTTC	CASSFSGGLNSYNEQFF
TRBJ2-3	16	-	-	TRBV4-3	TGCGCCAGCAGCCAAGTCGGGGGTGGGAGCACAGATACGCAGTATTTT	CASSQVGGGSTDTQYF
TRBJ2-2	15	-	TRBD1	TRBV7-9	TGTGCCAGCATCCCCCAGGGGGCGAACACCGGGGAGCTGTTTTTT	CASIPQGANTGELFF
TRBJ1-2	14	-	-	TRBV4-3	TGCGCCAGCAGCCAAGATATAAGGAGCTATGGCTACACCTTC	CASSQDIRSYGYTF
TRBJ2-7	16	-	-	TRBV4-3	TGCGCCAGCAGCCAGGACTACGACAGGAGCTCCTACGAGCAGTACTTC	CASSQDYDRSSYEQYF
TRBJ1-5	18	-	TRBD1	TRBV6-6	TGTGCCAGCAGTTGGCCGGGACAGGGGGAAGATAGCAATCAGCCCCAGCATTTT	CASSWPGQGEDSNQPQHF
TRBJ1-1	14	-	-	TRBV4-1	TGCGCCAGCAGGACCGGGAGTGGGAACACTGAAGCTTTCTTT	CASRTGSGNTEAFF
TRBJ2-7	13	many	TRBD2	TRBV5-1	TGCGCCAGCAGTACCGAGCGGGGAGACGAGCAGTACTTC	CASSTERGDEQYF
TRBJ1-1	12	few	-	TRBV19	TGTGCCACCCGGGGGGGTTGGACTGAAGCTTTCTTT	CATRGGWTEAFF
TRBJ2-1	16	-	TRBD2	TRBV4-2	TGTGCCAGCAGCCAAGTTGGCGGGGGGGTCTACAATGAGCAGTTCTTC	CASSQVGGGVYNEQFF
TRBJ2-7	16	few	TRBD2	TRBV11-3	TGTGCCAGCAGCTCCGGGACTAGCGGGGGCACCTACGAGCAGTACTTC	CASSSGTSGGTYEQYF
TRBJ2-7	15	-	TRBD2	TRBV5-6	TGTGCCAGCAGCTCCGTGTCGGGGGGGTCGGTCGAGCAGTACTTC	CASSSVSGGSVEQYF
TRBJ2-1	16	-	-	TRBV4-1	TGCGCCAGCAGCCAAGACCTGGGGAGCTCCTACAATGAGCAGTTCTTC	CASSQDLGSSYNEQFF
TRBJ2-5	13	-	-	TRBV4-1	TGCGCCAGCAGCCCAGGGTCCCCGGAGACCCAGTACTTC	CASSPGSPETQYF
TRBJ2-1	17	once	-	TRBV11-1	TGTGCCAGCAGCTTAGGGGTCGTGGACAGCTCCTACAATGAGCAGTTCTTC	CASSLGVVDSSYNEQFF
TRBJ2-1	15	-	-	TRBV7-9	TGTGCCAGCAGCTTCTCACAGGGAATATACAATGAGCAGTTCTTC	CASSFSQGIYNEQFF
TRBJ1-4	13	few	-	TRBV30	TGTGCCTGGAGGGTACGAGGAGATGAAAAACTGTTTTTT	CAWRVRGDEKLFF
TRBJ2-7	13	-	TRBD1	TRBV12-3/TRBV12-4	TGTGCCAGCAGTTACTACCGGGACAGGGAGCAACACTTC	CASSYYRDREQHF
TRBJ1-1	18	once	TRBD1	TRBV12-3/TRBV12-4	TGTGCCAGCAGTGCCATGGCAGGGGGAGAAATAATGAACACTGAAGCTTTCTTT	CASSAMAGGEIMNTEAFF
TRBJ2-1	15	-	-	TRBV4-3	TGCGCCAGCAGCCAAGATTGGGGGGGCCTGAATGAGCAGTTCTTC	CASSQDWGGLNEQFF
TRBJ2-1	16	-	-	TRBV28	TGTGCCAGCAGTTTAGGCAAGCGGAGCTCCTACAATGAGCAGTTCTTC	CASSLGKRSSYNEQFF
TRBJ2-3	15	few	-	TRBV4-1	TGCGCCAGCAGCCAAGATCCGGACCCGCGGGATACGCAGTATTTT	CASSQDPDPRDTQYF
TRBJ2-2	16	-	TRBD2	TRBV6-2/TRBV6-3	TGTGCCAGCAGTTGGACTAGCGGGGTGTGGAACGGGGAGCTGTTTTTT	CASSWTSGVWNGELFF
TRBJ2-1	11	-	-	TRBV7-9	TGTGCCAGCAGCTTAAGGACCATGCGGTTCTTC	CASSLRTMRFF
TRBJ2-5	15	few	TRBD1	TRBV4-3	TGCGCCAGCAGCCAAGAGGGGACAGACCAAGAGACCCAGTACTTC	CASSQEGTDQETQYF
TRBJ2-1	13	few	TRBD2	TRBV20-1	TGCAGTGCTAGACTAGCGGGGGACCATGAGCAGTTCTTC	CSARLAGDHEQFF